A selection of T cell receptor beta chains follows, all from one sample in a study of cytomegalovirus exposure and HLA in healthy donors. Generated by immunoSEQ multiplex PCR, the TCRdb table keeps only in-frame clones and is missing some. The sample consists of 120,000 to 150,000 clones, about 73% of them appearing once. What was sequenced was PBMCs. These receptors were taken from a middle-aged man in good health and CMV-seropositive. The conserved cysteine and the conserved F or W are not part of the CDR3 here.

V	length	J	CDR3
TRBV9	13	TRBJ1-3	ASSAGRKSGNTIY
TRBV30	9	TRBJ2-7	AWETRVSLL
TRBV7-9	13	TRBJ1-5	SSSLGGQGNQPQH
TRBV7-2	14	TRBJ2-2	ASSLDGTGMTGELF
TRBV30	13	TRBJ1-5	AWGGQGAQFQPQH
TRBV4-1	19	TRBJ1-5	ASSQGFFRAGTGGFNQPQH
TRBV6-4	12	TRBJ2-3	ASSDYGNTDTQY
TRBV28	15	TRBJ2-7	ASSSPAAGTGPYEQY
TRBV7-2	12	TRBJ2-1	ASSLGTRLDEQF
TRBV28	13	TRBJ2-2	ASIYDRTGAGELF
TRBV20-1	9	TRBJ2-1	SAADNGEQF
TRBV7-7	15	TRBJ2-1	ASSPTEGGRSYNEQF
TRBV11-3	15	TRBJ2-7	ASSSGRGRACSYEQY
TRBV5-8	14	TRBJ2-2	ASSLGGGSSTGELF
TRBV19	13	TRBJ2-7	ASSKDRGLSYEQY
TRBV28	11	TRBJ1-5	ASSTGGNQPQH
TRBV7-6	12	TRBJ2-7	ASSSKDRGYEQY
TRBV19	12	TRBJ1-2	ASSSEEINYGYT
TRBV18	14	TRBJ2-5	ASSPGKLAGQETQY
TRBV10-2	13	TRBJ2-7	ASSEPGQGRYEQY
TRBV27	14	TRBJ1-1	ASSLLGQGPYTEAF
TRBV6-5	11	TRBJ1-1	ASSLQGQGTAF
TRBV7-9	14	TRBJ1-5	ASSLGQGRGNQPQH
TRBV4-1	14	TRBJ2-7	ASSPGGEGLSYEQY
TRBV19	12	TRBJ1-5	ASSIGRDPQPQH
TRBV7-9	11	TRBJ1-1	ASSLQGSTEAF
TRBV6-1	11	TRBJ1-2	ASSSTGDYGYT
TRBV6-5	13	TRBJ1-6	ASSYEGTTTSPLH
TRBV5-1	14	TRBJ1-2	ASSPVFEGMDYGYT
TRBV7-9	13	TRBJ2-2	ASSPGGTNTGELF
TRBV19	15	TRBJ1-3	ASRLRDSGLSGNTIY
TRBV7-9	10	TRBJ1-2	ASSLGGYGYT
TRBV7-2	12	TRBJ1-2	ASSLPGANYGYT
TRBV10-3	13	TRBJ2-1	AISEFEDSYNEQF
TRBV5-1	13	TRBJ1-2	ASSLTGGSLYGYT
TRBV6-4	11	TRBJ1-2	ASKGYRDYGYT